The 25 T cell receptor beta chains below all came from one sample that was sequenced in a study of T cell responses to AZD1222 COVID-19 vaccine. Method: immunoSEQ multiplex PCR; TCRdb's copy keeps in-frame clones and lacks some. The profile shows more than 90,000 clones, 90% of them singletons. The sequencing here drew on peripheral blood, taken on day 0 of AZD1222 vaccination. These receptors all stem from an adult in good health.

The sample holds one count of this clone. The rearrangement joins TRBV5-1 to TRBJ2-3, with a possible D match to TRBD2 (5 bases). The V gene lost 0 bases and the J gene lost 0 bases, with 14 bases spanning the gap. CDR3 length: 17 residues. Germline assignment: CDR1 SGHRS and CDR2 YFSETQ. The CDR3 DNA is TGCGCCAGCAGCTTGGTGTCGTGGGGAGCTAGCACAGATACGCAGTATTTT. Amino acids: CASSLVSWGASTDTQYF.

CDR3 coding DNA: TGTGCCAGCAGCGTAGGCAGGGCCCAAGAGACCCAGTACTTC. Translated: CASSVGRAQETQYF. The chain recombines TRBV9 with TRBJ2-5, with D possibly matching TRBD1 (5 bases). The CDR3 extends over 14 amino acids. Germline CDR1 reads SGDLS; CDR2 reads YYNGEE. Trimming left V 0 bases short and J 1 base short, with 7 bases between.

The chain couples TRBV19 to TRBJ1-2; D unclear. The CDR3 contains 12 residues. Trimming took off 5 bases at V and 0 bases at J, with 4 bases between the two ends. Germline CDR1 and CDR2: LNHDA and SQIVND (reference sequence). CDR3 amino acids: CASSGANYGYTF. CDR3 DNA: TGTGCCAGTAGTGGGGCTAACTATGGCTACACCTTC.

V gene TRBV5-1 combines with J gene TRBJ2-1, with D unresolved. Trimming removed 4 bases from V and 8 bases from J, with 22 bases in between. Germline-derived CDR1 and CDR2 are SGHRS and YFSETQ. The CDR3 contains 16 residues. The CDR3 loop is CASSHKVHGIRDEQFF. The CDR3 nucleotides are TGCGCCAGCAGCCATAAAGTTCACGGCATCAGAGATGAGCAGTTCTTC.

The sample holds a few counts of this clone. The chain links TRBV6-5 to TRBJ1-2, with D hard to call. The germline CDR1 and CDR2 sequences are MNHEY and SVGAGI. The CDR3 extends over 15 amino acids. Deletions cut 6 bases from V and 8 bases from J, with 22 bases between. The CDR3 loop is CASRALRNPGRGYTF. The CDR3 region has the DNA TGTGCCAGCAGGGCCCTCCGGAATCCCGGTCGGGGCTACACCTTC.

The chain is built from TRBV5-4 and TRBJ1-2; D uncertain. Trimming stripped 4 bases from V and 7 bases from J, with 20 bases between. This CDR3 has 15 residues. Germline loops: CDR1 SGHNT, CDR2 YYREEE (reference sequence). Here the CDR3 reads CASSLLTDAFLGYTF. The DNA for the CDR3 is TGTGCCAGCAGCCTTCTAACGGACGCATTCCTTGGCTACACCTTC.

This clone has only one observation. The J gene is TRBJ1-3, the V gene TRBV5-4, with TRBD1 as a possible D gene (5 bases). Looked up from germline, CDR1 is SGHNT and CDR2 is YYREEE (reference sequence). With 3 bases removed from V and 0 bases from J, the gap between germline ends came to 10 bases. CDR3 size: 15 residues. The CDR3 loop reads CASSYGDGSGNTIYF. DNA of the CDR3: TGTGCCAGCAGCTACGGGGACGGCTCTGGAAACACCATATATTTT.

The DNA for the CDR3 is TGTGCCAGCAGCCGGGCCCGCGTTATGGGGGACTACACCTTC. Amino acid sequence: CASSRARVMGDYTF. The chain carries TRBV3-1 (or the pseudogene TRBV3-2) and TRBJ1-2; tentative D call: TRBD1 (5 bases). V was shortened by 4 bases and J by 10 bases, with 19 bases between the two germline ends. Per the germline V gene, CDR1 is LGHDT and CDR2 is YNNKEL (reference sequence). The CDR3 runs to 14 residues.

The rearrangement uses TRBV7-9 and TRBJ1-2; the D is unclear. CDR3 length: 13 residues. Trimming removed 6 bases from V and 7 bases from J, with 15 bases in between. In germline, CDR1 is SEHNR, CDR2 FQNEAQ (reference sequence). CDR3 coding DNA: TGTGCCAGCAGTCCGAAGGGCCCCTTTGGCTACACCTTC. Translation gives CASSPKGPFGYTF.

This sequence joins TRBV19 and TRBJ1-6; TRBD1 might be the D (5 bases). Trimming removed 8 bases at V and 5 bases at J, with 13 bases between. The CDR3 is 14 residues long. Looked up from germline, CDR1 is LNHDA and CDR2 is SQIVND (reference sequence). The CDR3 region is CASSQTGHNSPLHF. CDR3 bases: TGTGCCAGTTCCCAGACGGGACATAATTCACCCCTCCACTTT.

This clone has more than one count but fewer than ten. This sequence joins TRBV2 and TRBJ2-2; D remains unclear. CDR3 length: 15 residues. V lost 4 bases to trimming and J lost 3 bases, with 12 bases between them. The germline gives CDR1 SNHLY, CDR2 FYNNEI. The CDR3 spells CASSAQVRYTGELFF. The CDR3 DNA reads as TGTGCCAGCAGTGCCCAGGTCAGATACACCGGGGAGCTGTTTTTT.

This clone was recorded once. This rearrangement joins TRBV27 to TRBJ1-2, with D possibly being TRBD1 (5 bases). Germline-derived CDR1 and CDR2 are MNHEY and SMNVEV (reference sequence). Trimming stripped 1 base from V and 6 bases from J, with 9 bases between. This CDR3 has 13 residues. The CDR3 loop reads CASSLLGGNGYTF. CDR3 DNA sequence: TGTGCCAGCAGTTTATTGGGGGGGAATGGCTACACCTTC.

This clone is a singleton in its sample. The V and J genes are TRBV7-8 and TRBJ1-5, with TRBD1 matching 7 bases. After removal of 5 bases from V and 0 bases from J, the junction contained 7 bases not matched to a gene. Looked up from germline, CDR1 is SGHVS and CDR2 is FQNEAQ. The CDR3 sequence is 16 residues long. The CDR3 protein is CASSRDSGYSNQPQHF. Written as DNA, the CDR3 is TGTGCCAGCAGCCGGGACAGTGGTTATAGCAATCAGCCCCAGCATTTT.

The table lists this clone with a count of one. The chain couples TRBV28 to TRBJ1-2; a weak D match, TRBD1 (6 bases). Germline lookup yields CDR1 MDHEN and CDR2 SYDVKM. Between the trimmed V and J ends, which lost 3 bases and 9 bases, there was a span of 14 bases. This CDR3 has 13 residues. The CDR3 loop is CASSFSGTSRYTF. CDR3 coding DNA: TGTGCCAGCAGTTTCTCCGGGACATCCCGCTACACCTTC.

The chain combines TRBV3-1 (or the pseudogene TRBV3-2) with TRBJ1-1; D remains ambiguous. Germline CDR1 and CDR2: LGHDT and YNNKEL (reference sequence). Trimming removed 0 bases from V and 10 bases from J, with 15 bases in between. This CDR3 has 14 amino acids. CDR3 loop: CASSQELLKSAAFF. Written as DNA, the CDR3 is TGTGCCAGCAGCCAAGAATTACTCAAGTCCGCAGCTTTCTTT.

The V gene is TRBV2, the J gene TRBJ1-3; 7 bases agree with TRBD1. Trimming at V came to 1 base and at J to 3 bases, leaving 3 bases not matched to a gene. CDR3 length: 15 residues. Looked up from germline, CDR1 is SNHLY and CDR2 is FYNNEI. CDR3 loop: CASSEGGQIGNTIYF. The CDR3, as DNA: TGTGCCAGCAGTGAAGGGGGACAGATTGGAAACACCATATATTTT.

J is TRBJ2-4 and V is TRBV19; D is undetermined. Germline values: CDR1 LNHDA, CDR2 SQIVND (reference sequence). V was trimmed by 5 bases and J by 5 bases, leaving 16 bases between them. The CDR3 totals 15 residues. CDR3 residues: CASSGIRTGENIQYF. The CDR3 nucleotides read TGTGCCAGTAGTGGTATTAGGACGGGCGAAAACATTCAGTACTTC.

This rearrangement joins TRBV27 to TRBJ1-3; D is perhaps TRBD1 (5 bases). This CDR3 is built from 16 residues. Germline values: CDR1 MNHEY, CDR2 SMNVEV (reference sequence). Trimming stripped 3 bases from V and 2 bases from J, with 14 bases between. This CDR3 is CASSFGTPGAGNTIYF. DNA for the CDR3: TGTGCCAGCAGTTTTGGGACCCCCGGGGCTGGAAACACCATATATTTT.

V is TRBV19 and J is TRBJ1-1, with D possibly matching TRBD1 (6 bases). Germline loops: CDR1 LNHDA, CDR2 SQIVND (reference sequence). V shed 8 bases and J shed 4 bases, with 14 bases lying between them. This CDR3 spans 13 amino acids. CDR3 nucleotides: TGTGCCAGTGGCCGGGGGCCGAGCACTGAAGCTTTCTTT. Translating gives CASGRGPSTEAFF.

The chain uses TRBV10-2 and TRBJ2-3; TRBD2 matches at 7 bases. The CDR3 extends over 18 amino acids. V dropped 6 bases and J dropped 0; count of bases not matched to a gene: 15. In germline, CDR1 is WSHSY, CDR2 SAAADI. The CDR3 region has the DNA TGCGCCAGCAGGGGGATAAGTGGGAAGCGGGGTAGCACAGATACGCAGTATTTT. Encoded protein: CASRGISGKRGSTDTQYF.

The CDR3 loop is CASSPRGWRSYEQYF. CDR3 DNA sequence: TGTGCCAGCAGTCCCCGGGGTTGGAGGTCCTACGAGCAGTACTTC. The chain recombines TRBV28 with TRBJ2-7, with D possibly being TRBD2 (5 bases). V was trimmed by 5 bases and J by 1 base, leaving 15 bases between them. Per germline, CDR1 MDHEN and CDR2 SYDVKM. The CDR3 has 15 residues.

The chain joins TRBV6-5 to TRBJ1-2; D is possibly TRBD1 (5 bases). Per germline, CDR1 MNHEY and CDR2 SVGAGI. CDR3 size: 15 residues. V was pared by 5 bases and J by 2 bases, with 15 bases between. CDR3: CASSRDRDGNYGYTF. The CDR3 DNA is TGTGCCAGCAGTCGAGACCGGGACGGCAACTATGGCTACACCTTC.

V and J are TRBV4-1 and TRBJ2-7; D tentatively reads TRBD1 or TRBD2 (5 bases each). The CDR3 covers 15 residues. The V gene lost 1 base and the J gene lost 5 bases, with 15 bases spanning the gap. Germline V gene lookup returns CDR1 MGHRA and CDR2 YSYEKL. CDR3 loop: CASSQGASGQHEQYF. For the CDR3, the DNA is TGCGCCAGCAGCCAAGGGGCCTCGGGGCAACACGAGCAGTACTTC.

V gene TRBV2 combines with J gene TRBJ1-1, with 7 positions matching TRBD1. V lost 3 bases to trimming and J lost 12 bases; unmatched junction nucleotides: 7. Looked up from germline, CDR1 is SNHLY and CDR2 is FYNNEI. The CDR3 is 12 amino acids. The CDR3, as DNA: TGTGCCAGCAGTGAGGATCCAGGGGGAACTTTCTTT. This gives the protein CASSEDPGGTFF.

V gene TRBV5-1 combines with J gene TRBJ2-7, with D hard to call. The V gene's germline CDR1 is SGHRS and CDR2 YFSETQ. The CDR3 spans 14 residues. Trimming shortened V by 4 bases and J by 2 bases, and 13 bases separated the two germline ends. The CDR3 spells CASSLNVQTYEQYF. The CDR3 DNA sequence: TGCGCCAGCAGCCTAAACGTACAGACCTACGAGCAGTACTTC.